One and the same sample provided the 13 T cell receptor beta chains below, sequenced in a study of blood T cells in healthy people across ages. Through a sample-barcoded 5' primer and a J-beta primer mix, a second PCR was run for roughly 6 to 12 cycles. One entry per CDR3 protein, called by TCRdb with MiXCR from the 5' RACE reads. The data hold over 1,500,000 distinct CDR3 sequences, with 35% to 50% observed a single time. The material sequenced was blood. The receptors derive from a human donor in good health.

This clonotype has only a few counts. The chain links TRBV6-5 to TRBJ2-5; 9 bases fit TRBD2. Germline loops: CDR1 MNHEY, CDR2 SVGAGI. This CDR3 comprises 14 residues. The junction had 7 bases not matched to a gene; V was cut back by 6 bases and J by 5 bases. CDR3 nucleotides: TGTGCCAGCAGCCAGCTAGCGGGGCCCGAGACCCAGTACTTC. The encoded protein is CASSQLAGPETQYF.

The chain is built from TRBV25-1 and TRBJ2-1, with 8 bases identical to TRBD2. CDR3 size: 17 residues. The ends lost 4 bases at V and 7 bases at J; junction bases unmatched: 15. Per germline, CDR1 MGHDK and CDR2 SYGVNS. The CDR3 loop reads CASSGPRGGGRGNEQFF. The CDR3 nucleotides read TGTGCCAGCAGTGGCCCCCGGGGCGGGGGGCGGGGTAATGAGCAGTTCTTC. The full variable domain, completed using reference TRBV25-1 and TRBJ2-1, is EADIYQTPRYLVIGTGKKITLECSQTMGHDKMYWYQQDPGMELHLIHYSYGVNSTEKGDLSSESTVSRIRTEHFPLTLESARPSHTSQYLCASSGPRGGGRGNEQFFGPGTRLTVL.

V gene TRBV5-1 combines with J gene TRBJ2-5, with D possibly being TRBD2 (7 bases). Trimming removed 1 base at V and 2 bases at J, with 18 bases between. The CDR3 has 17 residues. CDR1 and CDR2 from the germline V gene are SGHRS and YFSETQ. CDR3 region: CASSLTGGPILQETQYF. The CDR3 DNA reads as TGCGCCAGCAGCTTGACCGGGGGGCCGATACTTCAAGAGACCCAGTACTTC.

The chain has TRBV5-1 and TRBJ2-5; maybe TRBD2 (5 bases). V shed 1 base and J shed 3 bases, with 10 bases lying between them. Germline-derived CDR1 and CDR2 are SGHRS and YFSETQ. CDR3 length: 14 residues. The chain's CDR3 is CASSLRRREETQYF. The CDR3 region has the DNA TGCGCCAGCAGCTTGAGGAGGCGGGAAGAGACCCAGTACTTC.

Notes on this clonotype: Germline and junction disagree at one end, which may indicate a read error. The chain carries TRBV5-1 and TRBJ2-1, with D unresolved. The J call may be faulty, since TRBJ2-7 better matches the DNA end. Germline CDR1 is SGHRS and CDR2 is YFSETQ. This CDR3 spans 12 amino acids. DNA for the CDR3: TGCGCCGGCAGCATTACGAACAATGAGCAGTACTTC. Translating gives CAGSITNNEQYF.

The chain combines TRBV19 with TRBJ1-1; D is unresolved. Trimming cost V 7 bases and J 7 bases, with 16 bases left between them. Germline V CDR1 and CDR2: LNHDA, SQIVND (reference sequence). The CDR3 loop spans 13 amino acids. CDR3 sequence: CASIGNGRIEAFF. The CDR3 coding sequence is TGTGCCAGTATTGGGAACGGGAGGATTGAAGCTTTCTTT.

This sequence joins TRBV12-3 or TRBV12-4 and TRBJ1-6, with D unresolved. Trimming removed 6 bases from V and 8 bases from J, with 11 bases in between. The CDR3 is 13 amino acids. Written as DNA, the CDR3 is TGTGCCAGCAGGTACCGGTTATATTCACCCCTCCACTTT. Translating it yields CASRYRLYSPLHF.

The CDR3 is CATSDQTSGGAYEQFF. CDR3 coding DNA: TGTGCCACCAGTGACCAGACTAGCGGGGGGGCCTATGAGCAGTTCTTC. V usage is TRBV24-1 and J usage is TRBJ2-1; 14 nucleotides line up with TRBD2. V was pared by 4 bases and J by 8 bases, with 6 bases of the junction left unmatched. Germline V gives CDR1 KGHDR, CDR2 SFDVKD. This CDR3 comprises 16 residues.

CDR3 loop: CSVGGGRDYHSTGELFF. CDR3 bases: TGCAGCGTTGGAGGGGGGCGGGACTATCATAGCACCGGGGAGCTGTTTTTT. The V gene is TRBV29-1, the J gene TRBJ2-2, with D possibly being TRBD2 (7 bases). V dropped 4 bases and J dropped 4 bases, with 22 bases sitting between them. The CDR3 extends over 17 amino acids. Per germline, CDR1 SQVTM and CDR2 ANQGSEA.

This clonotype was counted only a few times. The chain is built from TRBV7-2 and TRBJ1-3; D is undetermined. Germline loops: CDR1 SGHTA, CDR2 FQGNSA. The CDR3 loop spans 13 amino acids. V lost 5 bases to trimming and J lost 4 bases, with 9 bases between them. For the CDR3, the DNA is TGTGCCAGCAGCCAGTTATCCGGAAACACCATATATTTT. Encoded protein: CASSQLSGNTIYF.

Notes on this clonotype: The junction differs from germline at one of its ends, possibly a read error. The genes are TRBV29-1 and TRBJ2-1; 7 bases agree with TRBD1. The CDR3 totals 14 residues. Germline V gene sequence: CDR1 SQVTM, CDR2 ANQGSEA. CDR3 in DNA: TGCAGCGTTGCGAGGACAGGCTCCGACAATGAGCAGTTCTTC. Its protein is CSVARTGSDNEQFF.

Points on this clonotype: Mismatch with germline at one junction end may stem from a read error. The chain recombines TRBV4-3 with TRBJ2-4; 10 bases line up with TRBD1. The CDR3 covers 15 residues. Per the germline V gene, CDR1 is LGHNA and CDR2 is YSLEER. The CDR3 loop reads CASSRLTGGENVQYF. The CDR3 DNA sequence: TGCGCCAGCAGCCGCTTGACAGGGGGCGAAAACGTTCAGTACTTC.

This clonotype was counted ten times or more. This chain joins TRBV29-1 and TRBJ2-7; 10 bases align to TRBD1. Germline V gene lookup returns CDR1 SQVTM and CDR2 ANQGSEA. The CDR3 spans 13 residues. Unmatched junction bases numbered 2, after V lost 5 bases and J lost 1 base. CDR3 protein: CSVPGQGSYEQYF. CDR3 coding DNA: TGCAGCGTTCCGGGACAGGGGTCCTACGAGCAGTACTTC.